This is a list of T cell receptor beta chains from one sample in a study of shared clonotypes between healthy human individuals. Data came from immunoSEQ multiplex PCR; TCRdb stores just in-frame clones and leaves some out. The sample holds roughly 2,000,000 clones; about 95% are singletons and the top ten take 1.2%. The sample comprised naive CD8+ T cells sorted from blood. The receptor set was obtained from a man younger than 35 in good health. Both conserved end residues are part of each CDR3. D genes are given only for firm matches.

D gene	J gene	V gene	CDR3 protein
.	TRBJ2-7	TRBV25-1	CASSGREQPYEQYF
.	TRBJ1-1	TRBV20-1	CSALRNTEAFF
TRBD1	TRBJ2-7	TRBV2	CASSEARQGVYEQYF
TRBD1	TRBJ2-1	TRBV7-2	CASSLEGGAYNEQFF
.	TRBJ1-4	TRBV2	CASSEVPTATNEKLFF
.	TRBJ2-2	TRBV6-1	CASSALQGLGTGELFF
.	TRBJ2-1	TRBV12-5	CASGGQGPYNEQFF
.	TRBJ2-2	TRBV7-6	CASSLAIIGELFF
.	TRBJ1-2	TRBV9	CASSEGGGQPIGYTF
.	TRBJ1-6	TRBV30	CASKHSTYNSPLHF
TRBD2	TRBJ2-3	TRBV27	CASRTGGSSTDTQYF
TRBD1	TRBJ2-3	TRBV5-6	CASSIETGGASDTQYF
TRBD2	TRBJ2-2	TRBV7-9	CASSHVLAGVYTGELFF
.	TRBJ2-4	TRBV6-5	CASRILNGNIQYF
.	TRBJ1-5	TRBV28	CASSFLAVGQPQHF
TRBD2	TRBJ2-2	TRBV7-6	CASSALYGDGGTGELFF
TRBD1	TRBJ2-7	TRBV28	CASSLGQIYEQYF
.	TRBJ2-2	TRBV2	CASSEIGGGNGELFF
.	TRBJ2-2	TRBV6-1	CASIAGELFF
TRBD2	TRBJ2-3	TRBV9	CASSVAASGDLSTDTQYF
TRBD1	TRBJ2-1	TRBV7-6	CASSTPGQGVMSNEQFF
.	TRBJ2-1	TRBV4-1	CASSQHYNEQFF
TRBD1	TRBJ1-5	TRBV27	CASSSSDRGHQPQHF
TRBD1	TRBJ2-2	TRBV19	CASSGRQGVITGELFF
TRBD2	TRBJ2-7	TRBV15	CATSRGGSSTGEQYF
TRBD1	TRBJ1-1	TRBV5-4	CASSNRDRGPAEAFF
TRBD1	TRBJ2-3	TRBV4-3	CASSQDRGQGGTDTQYF
TRBD1	TRBJ2-3	TRBV6-1	CASSEGRGRSDTQYF
TRBD2	TRBJ2-5	TRBV10-2	CASSGSMTSPFRETQYF
.	TRBJ2-1	TRBV6-1	CASSEWGEQEGDEQFF
.	TRBJ2-2	TRBV29-1	CSVGGDSTNTGELFF
.	TRBJ2-4	TRBV19	CASSIAAVSIQYF
.	TRBJ2-7	TRBV13	CASSLEGGSYEQYF
.	TRBJ2-7	TRBV27	CASRIGGAYEQYF
.	TRBJ2-3	TRBV2	CASSGHADSRRTDTQYF
.	TRBJ1-3	TRBV13	CASSLGVGNTIYF
TRBD2	TRBJ2-5	TRBV7-9	CASIGTIETQYF
TRBD2	TRBJ2-7	TRBV9	CASSVAAGGGYEQYF